The rows below give T cell receptor beta chains drawn from one sample of a study of T cells in localized non-small cell lung cancer. Assay used: immunoSEQ multiplex PCR; TCRdb lists only in-frame clones, some missing. The sample consists of tens of thousands of clones, around 79% of them appearing once. The sample in question was PBMCs, obtained before any cancer treatment. The receptors were sampled from a woman aged 40 to 75 with stage II squamous cell lung carcinoma. Both conserved end residues are part of each CDR3.

CDR3aa: CATSSPPRTDTQYF
v_gene: TRBV15
j_gene: TRBJ2-3
len: 14

CDR3aa: CASSQAPGRSWDEQFF
v_gene: TRBV4-2
j_gene: TRBJ2-1
len: 16

CDR3aa: CASSYTALSGNTIYF
v_gene: TRBV6-6
j_gene: TRBJ1-3
len: 15

CDR3aa: CASRSWGDSYEQYF
v_gene: TRBV5-8
j_gene: TRBJ2-7
len: 14

CDR3aa: CASSFWTGHSQNEQFF
v_gene: TRBV5-6
j_gene: TRBJ2-1
len: 16

CDR3aa: CASSELGQWDQPQHF
v_gene: TRBV2
j_gene: TRBJ1-5
len: 15

CDR3aa: CASSSQGPGDTQYF
v_gene: TRBV19
j_gene: TRBJ2-3
len: 14

CDR3aa: CASSPGQGYSYNEQFF
v_gene: TRBV11-2
j_gene: TRBJ2-1
len: 16

CDR3aa: CASSSGTAALNYGYTF
v_gene: TRBV7-2
j_gene: TRBJ1-2
len: 16

CDR3aa: CASSQDTTYRDYEQYF
v_gene: TRBV14
j_gene: TRBJ2-7
len: 16

CDR3aa: CASGLDGNSPLHF
v_gene: TRBV7-9
j_gene: TRBJ1-6
len: 13

CDR3aa: CASSEFRVRDTEAFF
v_gene: TRBV6-1
j_gene: TRBJ1-1
len: 15

CDR3aa: CASSLSHWETQYF
v_gene: TRBV27
j_gene: TRBJ2-5
len: 13